This record looks at one T cell receptor (beta chain) sequence and its context. The sample is drawn from a study of shared clonotypes between healthy human individuals. Sequencing was performed with immunoSEQ multiplex PCR; in TCRdb, only in-frame clones are kept and a portion is missing. The table lists roughly 2.5 million clones, more than 90% of them singletons. Those who donated were healthy HIV-negative adults, with no recent acute infections or vaccinations reported. Trimming shortened V by 2 bases and J by 3 bases, and 11 bases separated the two germline ends. Germline V gene lookup returns CDR1 WNHNN and CDR2 SYGVQD (reference sequence). The CDR3 covers 15 residues.

The V gene is TRBV10-1, the J gene TRBJ2-1; D remains unclear. The sequence came from a man aged 18 to 35 in good health. The source material was naive CD4+ T cells sorted from blood. Subset described: CD45RA+ positively selected. The CDR3 loop reads CASSETRTVYNEQFF. The CDR3 DNA reads as TGCGCCAGCAGTGAGACCAGAACCGTCTACAATGAGCAGTTCTTC.